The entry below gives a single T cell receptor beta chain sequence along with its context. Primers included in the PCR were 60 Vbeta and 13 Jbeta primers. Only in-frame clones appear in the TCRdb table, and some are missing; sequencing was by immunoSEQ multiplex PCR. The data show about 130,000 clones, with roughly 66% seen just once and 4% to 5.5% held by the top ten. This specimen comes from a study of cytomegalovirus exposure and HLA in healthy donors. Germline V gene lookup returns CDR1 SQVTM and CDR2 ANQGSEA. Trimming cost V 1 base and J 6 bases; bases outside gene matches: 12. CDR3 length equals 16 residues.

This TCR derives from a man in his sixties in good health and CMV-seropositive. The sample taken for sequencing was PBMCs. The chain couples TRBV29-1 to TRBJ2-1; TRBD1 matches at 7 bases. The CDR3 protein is CSVEGATGKVGNEQFF. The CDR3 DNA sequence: TGCAGCGTTGAAGGTGCGACAGGGAAGGTAGGCAATGAGCAGTTCTTC.